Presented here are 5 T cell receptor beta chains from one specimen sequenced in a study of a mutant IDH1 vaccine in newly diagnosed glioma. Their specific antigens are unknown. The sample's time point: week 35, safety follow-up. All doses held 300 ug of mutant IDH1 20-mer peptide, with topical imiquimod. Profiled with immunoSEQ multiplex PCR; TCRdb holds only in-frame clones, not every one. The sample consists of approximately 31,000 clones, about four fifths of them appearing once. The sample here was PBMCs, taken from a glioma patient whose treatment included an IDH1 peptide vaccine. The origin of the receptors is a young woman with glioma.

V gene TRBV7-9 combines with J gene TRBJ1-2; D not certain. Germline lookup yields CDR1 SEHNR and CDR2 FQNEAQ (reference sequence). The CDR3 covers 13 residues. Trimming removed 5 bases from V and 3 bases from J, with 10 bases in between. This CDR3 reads CASSLGTHYGYTF. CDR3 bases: TGTGCCAGCAGCCTCGGCACTCACTATGGCTACACCTTC.

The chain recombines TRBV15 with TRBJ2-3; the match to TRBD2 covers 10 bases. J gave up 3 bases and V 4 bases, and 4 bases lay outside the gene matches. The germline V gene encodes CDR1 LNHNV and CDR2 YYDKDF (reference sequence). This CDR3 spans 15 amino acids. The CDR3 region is CATSIPSGGTDTQYF. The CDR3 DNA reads TGTGCCACCAGCATCCCTAGCGGGGGTACAGATACGCAGTATTTT. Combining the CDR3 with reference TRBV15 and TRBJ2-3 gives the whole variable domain DAMVIQNPRYQVTQFGKPVTLSCSQTLNHNVMYWYQQKSSQAPKLLFHYYDKDFNNEADTPDNFQSRRPNTSFCFLDIRSPGLGDTAMYLCATSIPSGGTDTQYFGPGTRLTVL.

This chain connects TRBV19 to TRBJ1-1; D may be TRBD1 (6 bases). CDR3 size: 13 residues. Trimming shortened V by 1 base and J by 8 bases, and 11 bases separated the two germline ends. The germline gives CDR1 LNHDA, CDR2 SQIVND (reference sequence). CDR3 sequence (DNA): TGTGCCAGTAGTATAGTACAGGGAGGGGAAGCTTTCTTT. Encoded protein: CASSIVQGGEAFF.

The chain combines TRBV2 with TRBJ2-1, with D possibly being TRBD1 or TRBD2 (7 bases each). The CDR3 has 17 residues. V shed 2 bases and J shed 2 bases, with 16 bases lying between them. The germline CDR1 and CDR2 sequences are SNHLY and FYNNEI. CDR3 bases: TGTGCCAGCAGTGAACCAGTGCAGGGGGGGGCCTACAATGAGCAGTTCTTC. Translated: CASSEPVQGGAYNEQFF.

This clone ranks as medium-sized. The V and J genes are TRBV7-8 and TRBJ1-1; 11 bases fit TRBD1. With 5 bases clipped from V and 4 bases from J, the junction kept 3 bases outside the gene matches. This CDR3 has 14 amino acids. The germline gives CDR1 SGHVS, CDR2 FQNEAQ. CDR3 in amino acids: CASSSGTGGTEAFF. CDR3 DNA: TGTGCCAGCAGCAGCGGGACAGGGGGCACTGAAGCTTTCTTT. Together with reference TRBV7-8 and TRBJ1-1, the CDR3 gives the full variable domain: GAGVSQSPRYKVAKRGQDVALRCDPISGHVSLFWYQQALGQGPEFLTYFQNEAQLDKSGLPSDRFFAERPEGSVSTLKIQRTQQEDSAVYLCASSSGTGGTEAFFGQGTRLTVV.